The present T cell receptor beta chain was sequenced within a study of T cells in Graves' hyperthyroidism and ophthalmopathy. Study findings and constraints: The authors' 13 V-J model separated ophthalmopathy from stable hyperthyroidism. The majority of expanded thyroid clonotypes above 0.001 also appeared in blood. The model identified upcoming ophthalmopathy a median around 7.1 months ahead of onset.

RNA transcripts yielded amplified TCR beta CDR3 regions. The HTBI primer set was used in a first-round RT-PCR of the TCR CDR3. TCRdb re-called the multiplex PCR reads with MiXCR, one entry per CDR3 protein. The profile shows 110,000 to 150,000 distinct CDR3 sequences, more than 20% of them singletons. This CDR3 is 16 amino acids long. CDR1 and CDR2 (germline): LGHNA, YNFKEQ. With V trimmed by 1 base and J by 11 bases, 12 bases remained unmatched. In regard to this clonotype: The antigen is not known.

This receptor was identified in a woman between 50 and 59 years old with Graves' hyperthyroidism that later progressed to Graves' ophthalmopathy. Material for sequencing was blood. This chain joins TRBV4-2 and TRBJ2-7; 12 nucleotides match TRBD2. This CDR3 reads CASSQGGLAGGTREYF. In DNA, the CDR3 is TGTGCCAGCAGCCAAGGTGGGCTAGCGGGAGGGACGAGGGAGTACTTC.